Described below is a single TCR beta chain sequence and its context. Antigen unknown. Distinct nucleotide sequences in the sample also encode this CDR3. A history of autoimmune disease or systemic immunosuppression excluded patients. Unmatched junction bases numbered 0, after V lost 3 bases and J lost 2 bases. Germline V gene sequence: CDR1 KGHSH, CDR2 LQKENI. This CDR3 spans 14 amino acids. These data come from a study of OX40 agonist ivuxolimab in advanced cancers. For the study at large: Patients were roughly 83% male with ages roughly 20 to 80, mean around 58. Three partial responders included one hepatocellular carcinoma patient and two cutaneous melanoma patients.

Findings and limits, study-wide: Doses of 0.1 to 3.0 mg/kg were accompanied by clonal expansion of CD4+ and CD8+ blood T cells by week 6.

The repertoire was sequenced with immunoSEQ multiplex PCR; TCRdb's copy has only in-frame clones and lacks some. The sample carries 71,000 or so clones, about 88% recorded once. Here the sequenced sample was CD4+ or CD8+ T cells sorted from blood, taken in a trial of the OX40 agonist ivuxolimab. The source is an adult with an advanced solid tumor such as melanoma, head and neck, liver or kidney cancer. The rearrangement uses TRBV18 and TRBJ2-7, with 11 bases that match TRBD1. CDR3 DNA: TGTGCCAGCTCACCGGGACAGGGGGCCTACGAGCAGTACTTC. Protein sequence: CASSPGQGAYEQYF. Full variable domain (rest looked up from reference TRBV18 and TRBJ2-7): NAGVMQNPRHLVRRRGQEARLRCSPMKGHSHVYWYRQLPEEGLKFMVYLQKENIIDESGMPKERFSAEFPKEGPSILRIQQVVRGDSAAYFCASSPGQGAYEQYFGPGTRLTVT.